Each of the 18 T cell receptor beta chains below was sequenced from the same sample in a study of T cell responses to AZD1222 COVID-19 vaccine. TCRdb's table, derived via immunoSEQ multiplex PCR, lists solely in-frame clones and lacks some. The table includes approximately 170,000 clones, 85% to 95% detected once. This sample comprised peripheral blood, obtained on day 0 of AZD1222 vaccination. These receptors were obtained from an adult in good health.

The gene calls are TRBV7-3 and TRBJ2-7; 12 bases align to TRBD1. Trimming removed 5 bases from V and 2 bases from J; junction bases left unmatched: 10. Germline loops: CDR1 SGHTA, CDR2 FQGTGA. This CDR3 is 17 amino acids long. The CDR3 bases are TGTGCCAGCAGCCGAGGGACAGGGGGCTCCTTTACCTACGAGCAGTACTTC. This sequence encodes CASSRGTGGSFTYEQYF.

This clone was recorded once. The chain combines TRBV12-3 or TRBV12-4 with TRBJ1-1; D is perhaps TRBD1 (6 bases). V lost 7 bases to trimming and J lost 3 bases, with 12 bases between them. The CDR3 has 13 amino acids. CDR3 sequence: CASNQGFYTEAFF. CDR3 nucleotide sequence: TGTGCCAGCAATCAGGGGTTTTACACTGAAGCTTTCTTT.

The rearrangement uses TRBV4-1 and TRBJ2-3; the D call may be TRBD1 or TRBD2 (5 bases each). The CDR3 has 15 amino acids. Germline V gene lookup returns CDR1 MGHRA and CDR2 YSYEKL. Trimming removed 4 bases at V and 2 bases at J, with 13 bases between. The CDR3 DNA reads as TGCGCCAGCAGCCTGGGACCTGGGTCCACAGATACGCAGTATTTT. Its translation: CASSLGPGSTDTQYF.

This clone has a single count. This chain joins TRBV4-2 and TRBJ2-3; D ambiguous. Germline V gene lookup returns CDR1 LGHNA and CDR2 YNFKEQ. The CDR3 loop spans 18 amino acids. Trimming took off 0 bases at V and 8 bases at J, with 24 bases between the two ends. The CDR3 nucleotides are TGTGCCAGCAGCCAAGATCCCCTCGCCCCTTCGGCCCGCGTTACGCAGTATTTT. Amino acid sequence: CASSQDPLAPSARVTQYF.

This chain uses TRBV6-5 with TRBJ2-2; possible D gene TRBD2, 5 bases. The germline V gene encodes CDR1 MNHEY and CDR2 SVGAGI. Trimming took off 4 bases at V and 3 bases at J, with 12 bases between the two ends. The CDR3 is 15 amino acids. DNA for the CDR3: TGTGCCAGCAGTTTCGTACGGACTGACACCGGGGAGCTGTTTTTT. Encoded protein: CASSFVRTDTGELFF.

V and J are TRBV18 and TRBJ2-3, with 15 nucleotides matching TRBD2. The germline V gene has CDR1 KGHSH and CDR2 LQKENI. The CDR3 consists of 19 residues. Unmatched junction bases numbered 7, after V lost 0 bases and J lost 3 bases. CDR3 in amino acids: CASSPPSGGTSGRTDTQYF. CDR3 nucleotides: TGTGCCAGCTCACCACCGAGCGGGGGGACTAGCGGGAGGACAGATACGCAGTATTTT.

Regarding this clone: A read error may account for a junction end that differs from germline. The genes are TRBV5-8 and TRBJ1-1; D is undetermined. The CDR3 sequence is 13 residues long. Germline V gene lookup returns CDR1 SGHTS and CDR2 YDEGEE. CDR3 bases: TGTGCCAGCAGCTTGTCGCTAGGAGGTCTTCCTGATTTT. Residues: CASSLSLGGLPDF.

The table lists this clone with a few counts. This chain uses TRBV10-3 with TRBJ1-6, with D unresolved. Germline V gives CDR1 ENHRY, CDR2 SYGVKD. The CDR3 runs to 14 residues. The germline V and J ends were trimmed by 0 bases and 8 bases, with 8 bases remaining between them. CDR3 loop: CAISESQTDSPLHF. CDR3 bases: TGTGCCATCAGTGAGTCGCAGACTGATTCACCCCTCCACTTT.

V and J are TRBV6-5 and TRBJ2-2; tentative D call: TRBD1 (5 bases). Trimming pared 6 bases from V and 9 bases from J, leaving 14 bases between. Germline V gene data show CDR1 as MNHEY and CDR2 as SVGAGI. The CDR3 length is 13 residues. The CDR3 DNA reads as TGTGCCAGCAGCGATCAGGGTTTACGGGAGCTGTTTTTT. Translating gives CASSDQGLRELFF.

The chain joins TRBV9 to TRBJ1-2; TRBD1 might be the D (6 bases). CDR1 is SGDLS, CDR2 YYNGEE, per germline. V was pared by 0 bases and J by 8 bases, with 17 bases between. The CDR3 covers 15 residues. CDR3 region: CASSVATTGGWGYTF. In nucleotides, the CDR3 is TGTGCCAGCAGCGTAGCTACGACGGGGGGCTGGGGCTACACCTTC.

The chain joins TRBV27 to TRBJ1-2; 7 nucleotides align to TRBD1. The CDR3 runs to 16 residues. V was pared by 4 bases and J by 6 bases, with 14 bases of the junction left unmatched. CDR1 and CDR2 from the germline V gene are MNHEY and SMNVEV (reference sequence). CDR3 DNA sequence: TGTGCCAGCAGTTATTCAGGCCAGGGGGAAGCAGATGGCTACACCTTC. Translating gives CASSYSGQGEADGYTF.

The chain recombines TRBV19 with TRBJ1-2; D is unresolved. The germline gives CDR1 LNHDA, CDR2 SQIVND (reference sequence). Deletions cut 6 bases from V and 0 bases from J, with 11 bases between. CDR3 size: 14 residues. The CDR3 nucleotides read TGTGCCAGTAGGCGGCCACACCCTAACTATGGCTACACCTTC. Translating gives CASRRPHPNYGYTF.

The chain uses TRBV5-4 and TRBJ2-2; a possible D gene is TRBD1 (6 bases). The germline CDR1 and CDR2 sequences are SGHNT and YYREEE (reference sequence). This CDR3 region has 17 residues. Trimming took 2 bases from V and 6 from J, leaving 20 bases between them. The CDR3 DNA follows: TGTGCCAGCAGCTTAGTGGGGCAGGGGAAGACGGCCGGGGAGCTGTTTTTT. It translates to CASSLVGQGKTAGELFF.

The chain joins TRBV9 to TRBJ2-1; D is unresolved. Trimming left V 4 bases short and J 9 bases short, with 23 bases between. Germline V gene lookup returns CDR1 SGDLS and CDR2 YYNGEE. The CDR3 has 16 residues. CDR3 amino acids: CASSFQRLPQPGEQFF. As DNA, the CDR3 is TGTGCCAGCAGCTTCCAGAGGCTACCCCAACCCGGTGAGCAGTTCTTC. Full variable domain (missing parts from reference TRBV9 and TRBJ2-1): DSGVTQTPKHLITATGQRVTLRCSPRSGDLSVYWYQQSLDQGLQFLIQYYNGEERAKGNILERFSAQQFPDLHSELNLSSLELGDSALYFCASSFQRLPQPGEQFFGPGTRLTVL.

V usage is TRBV13 and J usage is TRBJ2-5; 9 bases are a match to TRBD2. The germline gives CDR1 PRHDT, CDR2 FYEKMQ (reference sequence). J was trimmed by 1 base and V by 5 bases; bases with no gene match: 14. The length of the CDR3 is 18 residues. CDR3 in DNA: TGTGCCAGCAGCCAGGCCGAACGAAGCGGGAGGATCCAAGAGACCCAGTACTTC. Its translation: CASSQAERSGRIQETQYF.

The chain is built from TRBV6-1 and TRBJ1-2, with D possibly TRBD1 on 5 matching bases. The germline CDR1 and CDR2 sequences are MNHNS and SASEGT. V gave up 0 bases and J gave up 9 bases, with 14 bases separating them. The CDR3 has 14 amino acids. The CDR3 region has the DNA TGTGCCAGCAGTGAAGCGAGTATAGGGGCTAGCTACACCTTC. Translating gives CASSEASIGASYTF.

This clone has just one count. This chain links TRBV27 with TRBJ1-1; 7 bases are shared with TRBD1. CDR1 and CDR2 (germline): MNHEY, SMNVEV (reference sequence). V shed 2 bases, J shed 8 bases, and the junction held 2 bases outside the gene matches. The CDR3 runs 12 residues. The CDR3 DNA follows: TGTGCCAGCAGTTTAAACAGGGGAGAAGCTTTCTTT. This translates into CASSLNRGEAFF.

The rearrangement joins TRBV3-1 (or the pseudogene TRBV3-2) to TRBJ2-1; no reliable D call. The CDR3 extends over 11 amino acids. The germline CDR1 and CDR2 sequences are LGHDT and YNNKEL (reference sequence). V lost 1 base, J lost 10 bases, and 5 bases lay in between. The CDR3 sequence is CASSQGPEQFF. DNA of the CDR3: TGTGCCAGCAGCCAAGGGCCCGAGCAGTTCTTC.